What follows are 21 T cell receptor beta chains derived from one specimen sequenced in a study of shared clonotypes between healthy human individuals. Assay used: immunoSEQ multiplex PCR; TCRdb lists only in-frame clones, some missing. The table includes about 2.3 million clones, roughly 93% detected once. The sequenced material came from naive CD4+ T cells from PBMCs. Sample subset: CD45RA+ positively selected. The receptor set was obtained from a man aged 18-30 years in good health. Some clones in this sample may be carry-over from other donors' samples.

The V and J genes are TRBV11-3 and TRBJ2-2, with D tentatively TRBD1 or TRBD2 (5 bases each). Germline loops: CDR1 SGHNT, CDR2 YENEEA. The CDR3 has 16 amino acids. Between the trimmed V and J ends, which lost 6 bases and 3 bases, there was a span of 17 bases. CDR3 nucleotide sequence: TGTGCCAGCAGTCTTAATGGGGGAAGCTACACCGGGGAGCTGTTTTTT. Translation: CASSLNGGSYTGELFF.

About this clone itself: Other nucleotide sequences in the sample specify the same CDR3. The chain employs TRBV9 and TRBJ2-5; 8 bases align to TRBD1. The CDR3 is 14 amino acids. Germline V gene sequence: CDR1 SGDLS, CDR2 YYNGEE. Trimming removed 2 bases from V and 5 bases from J; junction bases left unmatched: 5. The CDR3 DNA reads TGTGCCAGCAGCGTCGGACAGGGTGGGGAGACCCAGTACTTC. As protein: CASSVGQGGETQYF.

This sequence joins TRBV27 and TRBJ2-1; TRBD2 might be the D (6 bases). V was cut by 5 bases and J by 2 bases, with 16 bases left in between. The CDR3 is made up of 16 amino acids. Germline V lookup: CDR1 MNHEY, CDR2 SMNVEV (reference sequence). For the CDR3, the DNA is TGTGCCAGCAGTCCTCTGTCTAGCGCGGCCTACAATGAGCAGTTCTTC. This gives the protein CASSPLSSAAYNEQFF.

This chain links TRBV28 with TRBJ2-7; TRBD2 matches 7 bases. The CDR3 spans 14 residues. The V segment lost 6 bases and the J segment 3 bases; nucleotides outside the gene matches: 8. Germline V gene lookup returns CDR1 MDHEN and CDR2 SYDVKM. The CDR3 loop reads CASRVPGGGYEQYF. The CDR3 DNA sequence: TGTGCCAGCAGGGTCCCGGGAGGCGGCTACGAGCAGTACTTC.

The CDR3 region is CASTRSDGYSGNTIYF. CDR3 coding DNA: TGTGCCAGCACCCGTTCGGACGGCTACTCTGGAAACACCATATATTTT. V usage is TRBV2 and J usage is TRBJ1-3; no definite D call. V was clipped by 7 bases and J by 0 bases, with 16 bases between them. This CDR3 contains 16 residues. Per the germline V gene, CDR1 is SNHLY and CDR2 is FYNNEI.

This chain links TRBV29-1 with TRBJ2-3; D not certain. Trimming removed 1 base at V and 6 bases at J, with 14 bases between. From germline, CDR1 is SQVTM and CDR2 ANQGSEA. The CDR3 spans 14 residues. The CDR3 reads CSVEGRFSWDTQYF. Written as DNA, the CDR3 is TGCAGCGTTGAAGGGCGGTTCTCCTGGGATACGCAGTATTTT.

The chain couples TRBV7-9 to TRBJ1-6; the D gene is possibly TRBD1 (6 bases). The CDR3 consists of 14 residues. The ends were cut back, 6 bases at V and 13 bases at J, with 19 bases in the middle. In germline, CDR1 is SEHNR, CDR2 FQNEAQ (reference sequence). CDR3 loop: CASSRDRSPAPLHF. CDR3 bases: TGTGCCAGCAGTCGAGACAGGTCCCCGGCGCCCCTCCACTTT.

The DNA of the CDR3 is TGTGCCCGGTCGGCAGGGACGGTACAAGAGACCCAGTACTTC. Translated, it gives CARSAGTVQETQYF. The chain is built from TRBV2 and TRBJ2-5, with D perhaps matching TRBD1 or TRBD2 (5 bases each). CDR3 length: 14 amino acids. Trimming left V 11 bases short and J 2 bases short, with 18 bases between. The germline V gene has CDR1 SNHLY and CDR2 FYNNEI. The full variable domain, in which reference TRBV2 and TRBJ2-5 provide the parts outside the CDR3, is EPEVTQTPSHQVTQMGQEVILRCVPISNHLYFYWYRQILGQKVEFLVSFYNNEISEKSEIFDDQFSVERPDGSNFTLKIRSTKLEDSAMYFCARSAGTVQETQYFGPGTRLLVL.

This chain links TRBV4-1 with TRBJ2-5; 7 nucleotides match TRBD2. V lost 0 bases and J lost 2; bases outside the gene matches: 9. Germline lookup yields CDR1 MGHRA and CDR2 YSYEKL. The CDR3 consists of 17 residues. CDR3: CASSQDLRGEWQETQYF. The CDR3 DNA is TGCGCCAGCAGCCAAGATCTTCGGGGGGAGTGGCAAGAGACCCAGTACTTC.

The chain has TRBV2 and TRBJ2-1; D is unresolved. V shed 2 bases and J shed 0 bases, with 8 bases lying between them. This CDR3 comprises 15 residues. Germline V lookup: CDR1 SNHLY, CDR2 FYNNEI. CDR3 residues: CASSELRSSYNEQFF. CDR3 sequence (DNA): TGTGCCAGCAGTGAACTGCGGAGCTCCTACAATGAGCAGTTCTTC. The variable domain in full, with the rest retrieved from reference TRBV2 and TRBJ2-1, is EPEVTQTPSHQVTQMGQEVILRCVPISNHLYFYWYRQILGQKVEFLVSFYNNEISEKSEIFDDQFSVERPDGSNFTLKIRSTKLEDSAMYFCASSELRSSYNEQFFGPGTRLTVL.

The gene calls are TRBV15 and TRBJ2-5; D may be TRBD2 (6 bases). The V end was cut by 0 bases, the J end by 5 bases, with 16 bases between. The length of the CDR3 is 16 residues. Germline V gene data show CDR1 as LNHNV and CDR2 as YYDKDF (reference sequence). The CDR3 protein is CATSRDGGLGGETQYF. CDR3 sequence (DNA): TGTGCCACCAGCAGAGATGGTGGATTAGGAGGGGAGACCCAGTACTTC.

V usage is TRBV19 and J usage is TRBJ2-7; D is perhaps TRBD1 (6 bases). This CDR3 contains 18 residues. With 4 bases removed from V and 1 base from J, the gap between germline ends came to 23 bases. Germline-derived CDR1 and CDR2 are LNHDA and SQIVND (reference sequence). CDR3: CASSNVKTWTADSYEQYF. DNA for the CDR3: TGTGCCAGTAGTAATGTCAAAACATGGACAGCCGATTCCTACGAGCAGTACTTC.

As regards this clone: This CDR3 is also generated by other DNA sequences in the sample. The V and J genes are TRBV7-3 and TRBJ1-1, with TRBD1 matching over 9 bases. Germline trimming cut 0 bases from V and 4 bases from J; bases unmatched to any gene: 3. This CDR3 contains 15 residues. Germline lookup yields CDR1 SGHTA and CDR2 FQGTGA. The CDR3 DNA follows: TGTGCCAGCAGCTTAACGGGACAGGGCCTCACTGAAGCTTTCTTT. Translating it yields CASSLTGQGLTEAFF.

The CDR3 DNA is TGTGCCAGCAGTGGGGGGAGGGACAGAAAAACCTACGAGCAGTACTTC. The encoded protein is CASSGGRDRKTYEQYF. The rearrangement links TRBV6-1 to TRBJ2-7; D possibly uses TRBD1 or TRBD2 (7 bases each). With 4 bases removed from V and 2 bases from J, the gap between germline ends came to 18 bases. The CDR3 is 16 residues long. The V gene's germline CDR1 is MNHNS and CDR2 SASEGT.

The V gene is TRBV6-4, the J gene TRBJ2-3, with a possible D match to TRBD1 (5 bases). V shed 2 bases and J shed 0 bases, with 6 bases lying between them. The germline CDR1 and CDR2 sequences are MRHNA and SNTAGT. The CDR3 has 14 residues. The CDR3 sequence is CASSDQGSTDTQYF. DNA for the CDR3: TGTGCCAGCAGTGACCAGGGCAGCACAGATACGCAGTATTTT.

This chain uses TRBV28 with TRBJ2-1, with D perhaps matching TRBD1 or TRBD2 (6 bases each). Between the trimmed V and J ends, which lost 5 bases and 3 bases, there was a span of 17 bases. From germline, CDR1 is MDHEN and CDR2 SYDVKM. The CDR3 contains 16 residues. CDR3 DNA sequence: TGTGCCAGCAGTCCTGGGGGGACAAAGGGCTACAATGAGCAGTTCTTC. Its translation: CASSPGGTKGYNEQFF. Full variable domain (remainder filled in from reference TRBV28 and TRBJ2-1): DVKVTQSSRYLVKRTGEKVFLECVQDMDHENMFWYRQDPGLGLRLIYFSYDVKMKEKGDIPEGYSVSREKKERFSLILESASTNQTSMYLCASSPGGTKGYNEQFFGPGTRLTVL.

The rearrangement uses TRBV5-1 and TRBJ2-2, with D possibly TRBD1 on 5 matching bases. V gave up 1 base and J gave up 2 bases, with 18 bases separating them. The CDR3 totals 18 residues. Germline CDR1 SGHRS, CDR2 YFSETQ. CDR3 sequence reads: CASSLRPTGQGNTGELFF. The DNA for the CDR3 is TGCGCCAGCAGCTTGCGTCCAACCGGGCAGGGTAACACCGGGGAGCTGTTTTTT.

CDR3 DNA sequence: TGTGCCAGCAGCCCAGGACAGGGTTTTCGTCAGCCCCAGCATTTT. Residues: CASSPGQGFRQPQHF. The V and J genes are TRBV7-2 and TRBJ1-5; 8 bases line up with TRBD1. J lost 6 bases, V lost 5 bases, and 9 bases had no gene match. Germline V gene lookup returns CDR1 SGHTA and CDR2 FQGNSA. This CDR3 is built from 15 residues.

A note on this clone: The same CDR3 arises from other DNA sequences in this sample as well. The V call is TRBV7-9, the J call TRBJ2-1; D may correspond to TRBD1 or TRBD2 (5 bases each). Germline CDR1 is SEHNR and CDR2 is FQNEAQ (reference sequence). Trimming left V 3 bases short and J 5 bases short, with 8 bases between. CDR3 length equals 13 residues. The CDR3: CASSLGVNNEQFF. CDR3 coding DNA: TGTGCCAGCAGCTTGGGGGTGAACAATGAGCAGTTCTTC.

The genes are TRBV9 and TRBJ1-4; TRBD1 matches at 7 bases. The ends lost 4 bases at V and 8 bases at J; junction bases unmatched: 8. The CDR3 is 14 residues long. From germline, CDR1 is SGDLS and CDR2 YYNGEE. DNA for the CDR3: TGTGCCAGCAGCAGGACAGGTTCAGGGGAAAAACTGTTTTTT. Protein: CASSRTGSGEKLFF.

The chain uses TRBV15 and TRBJ1-1, with D possibly matching TRBD1 (5 bases). Germline CDR1 LNHNV, CDR2 YYDKDF (reference sequence). Trimming removed 8 bases from V and 4 bases from J, with 14 bases in between. The CDR3 has 13 amino acids. CDR3 sequence reads: CATSGGLGTEAFF. For the CDR3, the DNA is TGTGCCACCTCGGGGGGACTGGGCACTGAAGCTTTCTTT.